This T cell receptor beta chain appears in the sequencing data of a study of T cell responses to AZD1222 COVID-19 vaccine. Here immunoSEQ multiplex PCR was the method, and the copy in TCRdb shows in-frame clones only, minus some. Altogether approximately 110,000 clones are present, approximately 90% being singletons, with the ten largest covering 7.7%. The CDR3 consists of 16 residues. Germline assignment: CDR1 MNHEY and CDR2 SVGAGI. Trimming removed 0 bases at V and 0 bases at J, with 11 bases between. The TCR originated in an adult in good health. This rearrangement joins TRBV6-5 to TRBJ1-2, with D uncertain. Sample: peripheral blood, taken on day 0 of AZD1222 vaccination. CDR3 sequence reads: CASSYSYRPPNYGYTF. DNA of the CDR3: TGTGCCAGCAGTTACTCGTACCGCCCTCCTAACTATGGCTACACCTTC.